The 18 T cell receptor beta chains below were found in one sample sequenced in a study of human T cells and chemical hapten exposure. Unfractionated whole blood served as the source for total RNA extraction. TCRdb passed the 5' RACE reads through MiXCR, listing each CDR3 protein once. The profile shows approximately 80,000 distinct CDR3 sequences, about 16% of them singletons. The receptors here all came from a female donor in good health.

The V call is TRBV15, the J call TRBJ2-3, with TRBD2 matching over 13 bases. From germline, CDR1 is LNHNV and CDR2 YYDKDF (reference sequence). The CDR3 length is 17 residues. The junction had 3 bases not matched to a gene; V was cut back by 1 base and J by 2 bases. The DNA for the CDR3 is TGTGCCACCAGCAGAGGACTAGCGGGAGGTGCCACAGATACGCAGTATTTT. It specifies CATSRGLAGGATDTQYF.

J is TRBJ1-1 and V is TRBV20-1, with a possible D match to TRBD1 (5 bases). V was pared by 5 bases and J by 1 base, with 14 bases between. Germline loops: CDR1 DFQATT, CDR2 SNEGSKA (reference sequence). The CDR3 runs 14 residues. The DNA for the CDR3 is TGCAGTGCTTTCAATACTGGGGGGAACACTGAAGCTTTCTTT. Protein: CSAFNTGGNTEAFF.

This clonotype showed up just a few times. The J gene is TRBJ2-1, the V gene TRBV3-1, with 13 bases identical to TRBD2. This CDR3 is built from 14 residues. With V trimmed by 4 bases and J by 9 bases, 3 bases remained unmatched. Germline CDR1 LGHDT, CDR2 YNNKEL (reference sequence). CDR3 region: CASSPLAGGIEQFF. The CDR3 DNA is TGTGCCAGCAGCCCACTAGCGGGGGGGATTGAGCAGTTCTTC.

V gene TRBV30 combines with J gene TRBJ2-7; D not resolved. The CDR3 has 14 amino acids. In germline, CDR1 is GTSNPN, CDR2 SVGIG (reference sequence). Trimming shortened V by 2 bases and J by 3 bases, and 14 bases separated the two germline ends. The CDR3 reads CAWSLPEWLYEQYF. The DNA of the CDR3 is TGTGCCTGGAGTCTTCCCGAATGGCTCTACGAGCAGTACTTC.

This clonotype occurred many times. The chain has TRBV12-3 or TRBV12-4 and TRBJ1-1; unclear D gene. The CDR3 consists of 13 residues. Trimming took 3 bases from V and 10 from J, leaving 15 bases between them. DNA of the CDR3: TGTGCCAGCAGTTTTTACGGAGATGCCTCAGCTTTCTTT. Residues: CASSFYGDASAFF.

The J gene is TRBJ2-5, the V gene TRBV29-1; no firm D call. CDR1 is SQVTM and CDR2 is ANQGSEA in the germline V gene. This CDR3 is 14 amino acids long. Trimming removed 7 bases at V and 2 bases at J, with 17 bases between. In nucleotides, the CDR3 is TGCAGCGCCTTGATCGTCAGGTTTCAAGAGACCCAGTACTTC. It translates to CSALIVRFQETQYF.

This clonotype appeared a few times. The DNA of the CDR3 is TGTGCCAGCAGCCCCCGTTTAGCGGGGGGCCATGAGCAGTTCTTC. The encoded protein is CASSPRLAGGHEQFF. V usage is TRBV14 and J usage is TRBJ2-1; 10 nucleotides match TRBD2. The CDR3 extends over 15 amino acids. CDR1 and CDR2 from the germline V gene are SGHDN and FVKESK. With 4 bases clipped from V and 8 bases from J, the junction kept 8 bases outside the gene matches.

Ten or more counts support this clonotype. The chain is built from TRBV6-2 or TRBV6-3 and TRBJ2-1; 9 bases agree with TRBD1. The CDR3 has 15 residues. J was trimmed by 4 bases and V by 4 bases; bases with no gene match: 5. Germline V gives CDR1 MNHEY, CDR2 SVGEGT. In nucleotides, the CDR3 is TGTGCCAGCAGTTTAGGGGACAGGGTGTACAATGAGCAGTTCTTC. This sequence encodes CASSLGDRVYNEQFF.

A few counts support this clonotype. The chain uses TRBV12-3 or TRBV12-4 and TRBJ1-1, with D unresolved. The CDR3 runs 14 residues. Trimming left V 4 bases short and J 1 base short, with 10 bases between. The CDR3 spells CASSSVTANTEAFF. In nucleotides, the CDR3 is TGTGCCAGCAGTTCCGTTACAGCGAACACTGAAGCTTTCTTT.

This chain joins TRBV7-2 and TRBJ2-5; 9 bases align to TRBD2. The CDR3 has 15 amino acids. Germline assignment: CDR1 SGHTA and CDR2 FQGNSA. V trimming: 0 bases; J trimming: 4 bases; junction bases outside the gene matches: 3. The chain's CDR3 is CASSLATSGRETQYF. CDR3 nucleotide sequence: TGTGCCAGCAGCTTAGCTACTAGCGGGCGAGAGACCCAGTACTTC.

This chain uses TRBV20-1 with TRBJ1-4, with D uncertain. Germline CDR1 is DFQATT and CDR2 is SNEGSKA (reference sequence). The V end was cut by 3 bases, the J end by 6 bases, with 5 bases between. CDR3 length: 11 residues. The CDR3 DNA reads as TGCAGTGCTAGGACGGATGAAAAACTGTTTTTT. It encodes CSARTDEKLFF.

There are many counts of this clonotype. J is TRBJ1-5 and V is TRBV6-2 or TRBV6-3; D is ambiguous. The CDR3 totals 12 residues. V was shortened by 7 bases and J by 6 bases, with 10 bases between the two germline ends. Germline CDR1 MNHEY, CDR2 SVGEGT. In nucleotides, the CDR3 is TGTGCCAGCACCGAACCGGGTCAGCCCCAGCATTTT. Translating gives CASTEPGQPQHF.

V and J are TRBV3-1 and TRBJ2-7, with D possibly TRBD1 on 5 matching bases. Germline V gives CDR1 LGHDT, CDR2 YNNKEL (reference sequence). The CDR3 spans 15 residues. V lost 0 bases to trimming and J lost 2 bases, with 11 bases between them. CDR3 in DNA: TGTGCCAGCAGCCAAGATCCGCAGGGCCCCTACGAGCAGTACTTC. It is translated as CASSQDPQGPYEQYF.

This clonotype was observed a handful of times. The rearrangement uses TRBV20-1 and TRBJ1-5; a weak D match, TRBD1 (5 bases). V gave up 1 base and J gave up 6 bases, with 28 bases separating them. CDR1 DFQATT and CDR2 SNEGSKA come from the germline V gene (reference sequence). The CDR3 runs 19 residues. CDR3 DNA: TGCAGTGCTAGAGTCGAGGGGAGTTTTGGCGCTCTGGGCGGTCAGCCCCAGCATTTT. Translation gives CSARVEGSFGALGGQPQHF.

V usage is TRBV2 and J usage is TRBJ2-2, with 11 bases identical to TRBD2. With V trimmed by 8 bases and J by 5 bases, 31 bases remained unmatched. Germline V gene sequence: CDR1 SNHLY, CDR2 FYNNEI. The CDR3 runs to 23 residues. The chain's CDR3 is CASSRRRQGSSVTSGSWTGELFF. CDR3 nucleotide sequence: TGTGCCAGCTCCCGGAGGAGACAGGGTTCCTCGGTTACTAGCGGGAGTTGGACCGGGGAGCTGTTTTTT.

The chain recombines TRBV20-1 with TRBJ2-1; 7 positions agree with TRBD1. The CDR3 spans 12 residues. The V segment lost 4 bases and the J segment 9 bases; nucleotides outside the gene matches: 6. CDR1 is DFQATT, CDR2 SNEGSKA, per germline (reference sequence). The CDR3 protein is CSATDRAGEQFF. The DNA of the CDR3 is TGCAGTGCTACAGACAGGGCGGGTGAGCAGTTCTTC.

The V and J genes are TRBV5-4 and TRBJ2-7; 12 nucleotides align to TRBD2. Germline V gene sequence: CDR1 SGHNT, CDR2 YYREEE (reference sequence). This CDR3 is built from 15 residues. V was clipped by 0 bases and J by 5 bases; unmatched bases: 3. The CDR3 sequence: CASSLAGLAGNEQYF. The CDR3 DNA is TGTGCCAGCAGCTTGGCTGGACTAGCGGGAAACGAGCAGTACTTC. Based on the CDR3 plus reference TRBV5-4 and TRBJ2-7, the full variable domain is ETGVTQSPTHLIKTRGQQVTLRCSSQSGHNTVSWYQQALGQGPQFIFQYYREEENGRGNFPPRFSGLQFPNYSSELNVNALELDDSALYLCASSLAGLAGNEQYFGPGTRLTVT.

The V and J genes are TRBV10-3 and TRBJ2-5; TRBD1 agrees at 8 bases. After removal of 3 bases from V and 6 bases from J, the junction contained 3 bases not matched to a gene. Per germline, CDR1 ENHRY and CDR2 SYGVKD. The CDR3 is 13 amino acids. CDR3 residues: CAISDTGGQTQYF. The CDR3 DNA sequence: TGTGCCATCAGTGACACAGGGGGACAGACCCAGTACTTC.